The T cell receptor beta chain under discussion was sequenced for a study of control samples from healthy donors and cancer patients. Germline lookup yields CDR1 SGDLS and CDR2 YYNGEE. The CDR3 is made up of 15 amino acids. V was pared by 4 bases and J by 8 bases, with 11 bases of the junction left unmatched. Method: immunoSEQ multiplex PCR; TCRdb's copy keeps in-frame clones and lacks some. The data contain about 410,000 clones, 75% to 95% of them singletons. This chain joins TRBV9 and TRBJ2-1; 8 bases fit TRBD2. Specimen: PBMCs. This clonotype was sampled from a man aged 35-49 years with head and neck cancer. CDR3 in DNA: TGTGCCAGCAGCCGGGCGGGGGGCACGTTAGATGAGCAGTTCTTC. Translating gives CASSRAGGTLDEQFF.